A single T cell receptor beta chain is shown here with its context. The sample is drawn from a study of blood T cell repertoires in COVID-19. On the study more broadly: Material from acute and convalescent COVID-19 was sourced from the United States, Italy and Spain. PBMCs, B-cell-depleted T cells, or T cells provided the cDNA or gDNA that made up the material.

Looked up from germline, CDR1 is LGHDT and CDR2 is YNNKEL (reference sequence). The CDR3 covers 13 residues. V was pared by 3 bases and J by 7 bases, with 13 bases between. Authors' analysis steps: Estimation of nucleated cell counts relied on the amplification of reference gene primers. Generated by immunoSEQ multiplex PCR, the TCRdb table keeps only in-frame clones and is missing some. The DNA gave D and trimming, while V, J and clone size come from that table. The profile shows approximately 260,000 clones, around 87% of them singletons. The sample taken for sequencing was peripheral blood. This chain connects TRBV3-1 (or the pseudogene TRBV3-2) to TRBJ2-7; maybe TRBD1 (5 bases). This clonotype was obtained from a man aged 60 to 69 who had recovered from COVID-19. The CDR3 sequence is CASSHSQKGEQYF. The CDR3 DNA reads TGTGCCAGCAGCCATAGTCAAAAGGGGGAGCAGTACTTC.